The clone carrying this T cell receptor beta chain occurred a few times. Its specificity is not known. Time point noted: sample taken at primary tumor resection. Unsorted tumor, nontumor lung tissue or cryopreserved PBMC supplied the whole RNA. Each CDR3 protein gets one entry after TCRdb re-called the 5' RACE reads with MiXCR. Of 10,000 to 13,000 distinct CDR3 sequences in the sample, approximately 8.1% were seen once. V lost 0 bases and J lost 6, with 9 bases in between. Germline CDR1 and CDR2: SGHRS and YFSETQ. This CDR3 is built from 14 residues. This sample is part of a study of spatial heterogeneity in lung cancer. Study results and limitations: The appearance of ubiquitous expanded tumor TCRs in blood was greater at resection than follow-up.

This sequence joins TRBV5-1 and TRBJ2-2; D is uncertain. The sequenced sample was PBMCs, obtained at surgery. The origin of this receptor is a male donor with early-stage non-small cell lung cancer. CDR3 region: CASSLEGGPGELFF. Here the CDR3 DNA reads TGCGCCAGCAGCTTGGAAGGTGGTCCCGGGGAGCTGTTTTTT.